This T cell receptor beta chain was found in a study of cytomegalovirus exposure and HLA in healthy donors. A multiplex PCR was run with 60 Vbeta primers and 13 Jbeta primers. Method: immunoSEQ multiplex PCR; TCRdb's copy keeps in-frame clones and lacks some. The sample contains 150,000 to 200,000 clones, less than 90% of which appear only once. Germline V gene lookup returns CDR1 SEHNR and CDR2 FQNEAQ (reference sequence). V was pared by 10 bases and J by 3 bases, with 12 bases of the junction left unmatched. This CDR3 has 15 amino acids. The rearrangement links TRBV7-9 to TRBJ2-1; 7 bases fit TRBD1. This TCR was sampled from a male donor in good health and CMV-seropositive. Sequencing was performed on PBMCs. This chain's CDR3 is CATPIGQAYYNEQFF. CDR3 sequence (DNA): TGTGCCACTCCGATTGGACAGGCATACTACAATGAGCAGTTCTTC.